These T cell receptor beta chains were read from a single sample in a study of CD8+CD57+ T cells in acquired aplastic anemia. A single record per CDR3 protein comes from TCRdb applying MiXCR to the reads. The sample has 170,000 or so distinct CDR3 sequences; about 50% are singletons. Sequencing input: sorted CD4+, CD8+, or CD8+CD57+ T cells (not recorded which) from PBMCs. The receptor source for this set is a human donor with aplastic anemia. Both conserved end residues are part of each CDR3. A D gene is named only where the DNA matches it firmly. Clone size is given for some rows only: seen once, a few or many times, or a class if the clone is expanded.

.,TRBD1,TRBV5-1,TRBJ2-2,TGCGCCAGCGGGACAGCGAACACCGGGGAGCTGTTTTTT,CASGTANTGELFF
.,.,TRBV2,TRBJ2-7,TGTGCCAGCAGTGAAGCTTGGGCTAACTCCTACGAGCAGTACTTC,CASSEAWANSYEQYF
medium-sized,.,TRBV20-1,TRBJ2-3,TGCAGTGCTAGAGAGGAAGGGGCAGGGATGGACACAGATACGCAGTATTTT,CSAREEGAGMDTDTQYF
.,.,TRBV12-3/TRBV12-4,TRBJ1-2,TGTGCCAGCGGGCAGACCTACTATGGGTACACCTTC,CASGQTYYGYTF
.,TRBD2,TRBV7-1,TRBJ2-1,TGTGCCAGCAGCTCAACAGGGCTTCCGGGACTAGCGGGAGGGCCTTACAATGAGCAGTTCTTC,CASSSTGLPGLAGGPYNEQFF
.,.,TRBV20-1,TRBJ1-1,TGCAGTGCTAGAACGTGGAACACTGAAGCTTTCTTT,CSARTWNTEAFF
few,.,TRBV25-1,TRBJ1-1,TGTGCCAGCAGTCCAAACAATCGTGGGACTGAAGCTTTCTTT,CASSPNNRGTEAFF
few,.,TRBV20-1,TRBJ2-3,TGCAGTGTGGGCACAGATACGCAGTATTTT,CSVGTDTQYF
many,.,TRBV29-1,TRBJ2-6,TGCAGCGTGGGGACGAGCCTATACTCTGGGGCCAACGTCCTGACTTTC,CSVGTSLYSGANVLTF
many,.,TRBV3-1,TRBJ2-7,TGTGCCAGCAGCCAAGACCGCAGGGGCTACGAGCAGTACTTC,CASSQDRRGYEQYF
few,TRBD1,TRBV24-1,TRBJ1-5,TGTGCCACCAGTGAGTCCGGGACAGGGATAGGTCAGCCCCAGCATTTT,CATSESGTGIGQPQHF
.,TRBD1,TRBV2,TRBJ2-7,TGTGCCAGCAGCGGGACAGGCTTAGACGAGCAGTACTTC,CASSGTGLDEQYF
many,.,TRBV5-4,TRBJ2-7,TGTGCCAGCAGCAAGGGGACTCCCGAGCAGTACTTC,CASSKGTPEQYF
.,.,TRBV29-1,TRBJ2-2,TGCAGCGTTGACTGGCAGGGAATCGGGGAGCTGTTTTTT,CSVDWQGIGELFF
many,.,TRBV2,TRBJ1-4,TGTGCCAGCAGTGAGTGGGGGGGAGCTAATGAAAAACTGTTTTTT,CASSEWGGANEKLFF
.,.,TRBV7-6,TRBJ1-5,TGTGCCAGCAGCTCACAGGGAGGCAATCAGCCCCAGCATTTT,CASSSQGGNQPQHF
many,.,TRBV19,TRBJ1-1,TGTGCCAGTAGCCAACTAAGGGTATACACTGAAGCTTTCTTT,CASSQLRVYTEAFF
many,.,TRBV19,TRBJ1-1,TGTGTTACAGGGTTCACTGAAGCTTTCTTT,CVTGFTEAFF
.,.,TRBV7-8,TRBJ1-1,TGTGCCAGCAGTACACAGACAGGTGACACTGAAGCTTTCTTT,CASSTQTGDTEAFF
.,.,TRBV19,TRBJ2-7,TGTGCCAGTAGTATCTGGCAGGACTCCTACGAGCAGTACTTC,CASSIWQDSYEQYF
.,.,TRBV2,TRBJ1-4,TGTGCCAGCCGGAGGGAGTTGGAAAAACTGTTTTTT,CASRRELEKLFF
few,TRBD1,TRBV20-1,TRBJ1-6,TGCAGTGCTAGTCAGGGGGGAGGGTATAATTCACCCCTCCACTTT,CSASQGGGYNSPLHF